This TCR beta chain was sequenced in a study of Ad26.COV2.S vaccination and SARS-CoV-2 variants (dated by TCRdb to about 2021). General notes on the study: Vaccine-arm donors were drawn from COV1001, a multicentre, randomized, double-blind, placebo-controlled phase I-IIa trial of Ad26.COV2.S in healthy adults. Ad26.COV2.S was administered intramuscularly at a dose of 5x10^10 or 1x10^11 viral particles, either as one shot or as two shots given 56 days apart. Sequencing of the TCRbeta repertoire served to evaluate the specificity and breadth of SARS-CoV-2-reactive T cell receptors following Ad26.COV2.S vaccination. The TCR-sequenced set comprised approximately 32 samples: roughly 19 Ad26.COV2.S vaccine recipients, 5 placebo recipients and 8 SARS-CoV-2 convalescent individuals. Trial participants were randomized into five groups of five, in which low-dose or high-dose Ad26.COV2.S was given once or twice, or placebo was given on both occasions. Investigators remained blinded to trial group allocation during experiments and outcome assessment. Overall study outcomes, separate from this receptor: Spike-specific TCR breadth was higher in Ad26.COV2.S recipients than in placebo recipients (P = 0.0014). The authors noted that the TCR breadth and depth analyses may have underestimated total T cell responses. Comparable non-spike TCR breadth was observed between vaccine and placebo recipients, consistent with only spike being contained in the vaccine. The study lacked the statistical power to compare responses across vaccine doses or regimens. Substantial breadth of spike-specific CD8+ and CD4+ T cell responses was reported after vaccination.

The immunoSEQ Assay was used to sequence TCRbeta CDR3 regions. After extraction, genomic DNA underwent amplification by bias-controlled multiplex PCR, followed by high-throughput sequencing. Concerning the study's data processing: To quantify the absolute abundance of every unique TCRbeta CDR3 region, sequences were collapsed and filtered. T cell fraction was estimated by normalizing TCRbeta template counts to usable DNA, with usable DNA measured through amplification of reference genes found in all nucleated cells. Repertoire TCRs were annotated as SARS-CoV-2-specific by exact matching of V gene, CDR3 amino acid sequence and J gene to a known reactive TCR set. The reference SARS-CoV-2 TCR set was derived from MIRA and filtered for enrichment in COVID-19-positive ImmuneCODE repertoires, a step that removed public or cross-reactive TCRs. Based on the MIRA antigens, annotated TCRs were further analysed at the level of specific ORF or position within ORF. Breadth was defined as annotated unique rearrangements over total unique productive rearrangements; depth was the summed frequency of those rearrangements. Two-sided Wilcoxon rank-sum tests were used to compare TCR breadth between groups. TCRdb provides this immuneACCESS table in a form limited to in-frame rearrangements. Some clones are lacking; in checked studies, under half of them reflect an unresolved V gene, and why the rest are absent is not known. That table furnishes V, J and clone size, whereas the DNA furnished D and trimming. The sample records about 350,000 clones, 70% to 90% of which are singletons. Roughly a tenth of the sample comes from the top ten.

This clone was seen just once. It has no known antigen specificity. No qualities accompany the bases; no much larger clone lies one base away. The germline V gene supplies CDR1 KGHSH and CDR2 LQKENI. Trimming accounts for 4 bases at V and 3 bases at J, while the number of junction bases matched to no gene is 6. The CDR3 runs 15 residues from the cysteine to the phenylalanine. CDR3 DNA only is kept here, 45 bases in frame from base 1. The sample's treatment or condition, from its label and the paper: over 15 received Ad26.COV2.S at low or high dose, single or two shots; about five received placebo; per-sample allocation not given. For vaccine and placebo recipients, the sequenced repertoires came from samples collected on day 63 after the first injection. Cohort 1b enrolled 20 to 30 adults aged 18-55 years at a single site in Boston, USA, between 29 July and 7 August 2020. Ad26.COV2.S was a replication-incompetent adenovirus type 26 vector expressing a prefusion-stabilized SARS-CoV-2 spike protein from the original Wuhan strain.

The rearranged segments are TRBV18 and TRBJ1-5, and 7 junction bases match TRBD1. The sequence derives from a person aged 18-60 years who received the Ad26.COV2.S COVID-19 vaccine or a placebo. This specimen consisted of peripheral blood, obtained in a trial of Ad26.COV2.S vaccine versus placebo. The CDR3 protein is CASSLRGGLNQPQHF. The bases are TGTGCCAGCTCACTTAGAGGGGGCCTCAATCAGCCCCAGCATTTT.